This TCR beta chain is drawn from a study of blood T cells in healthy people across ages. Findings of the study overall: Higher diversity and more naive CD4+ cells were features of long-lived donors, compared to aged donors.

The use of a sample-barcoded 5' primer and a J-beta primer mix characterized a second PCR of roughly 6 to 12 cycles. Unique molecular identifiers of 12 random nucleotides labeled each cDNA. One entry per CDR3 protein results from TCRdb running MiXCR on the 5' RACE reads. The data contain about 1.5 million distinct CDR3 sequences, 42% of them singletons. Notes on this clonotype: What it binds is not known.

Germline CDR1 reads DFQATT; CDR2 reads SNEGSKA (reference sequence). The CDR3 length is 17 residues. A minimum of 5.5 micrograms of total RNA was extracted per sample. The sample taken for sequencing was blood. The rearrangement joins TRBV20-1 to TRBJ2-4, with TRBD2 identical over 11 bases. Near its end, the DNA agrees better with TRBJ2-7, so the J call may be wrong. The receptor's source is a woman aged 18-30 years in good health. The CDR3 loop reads CSASFPAAGTSGYEQYF. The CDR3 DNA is TGCAGTGCTAGTTTCCCAGCAGCGGGGACTAGCGGCTACGAGCAGTACTTC.